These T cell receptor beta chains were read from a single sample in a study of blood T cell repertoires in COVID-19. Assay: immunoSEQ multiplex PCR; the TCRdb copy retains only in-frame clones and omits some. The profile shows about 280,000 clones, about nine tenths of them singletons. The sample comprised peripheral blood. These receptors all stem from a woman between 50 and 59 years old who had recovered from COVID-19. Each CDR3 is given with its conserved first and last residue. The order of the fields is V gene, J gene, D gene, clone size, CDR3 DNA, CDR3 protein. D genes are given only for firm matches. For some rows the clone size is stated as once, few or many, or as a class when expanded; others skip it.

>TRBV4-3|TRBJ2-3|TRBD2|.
TGCGCCAGCAGCCAAGACGCGGGGGGGATGGGCGGCGCCGTAGATACGCAGTATTTT
CASSQDAGGMGGAVDTQYF
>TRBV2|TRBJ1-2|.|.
TGTGCCAGCAGTGAGTTACAGAACTATGGCTACACCTTC
CASSELQNYGYTF
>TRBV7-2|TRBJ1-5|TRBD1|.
TGTGCCAGCAGCTCTGGACAGGGGTACCATCAGCCCCAGCATTTT
CASSSGQGYHQPQHF
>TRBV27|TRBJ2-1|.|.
TGTGCCAGCAGGGATACGGGGGCCTACAATGAGCAGTTCTTC
CASRDTGAYNEQFF
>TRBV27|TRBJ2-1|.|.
TGTGCCAGCAGTTTAGGGGCTAATTACAATGAGCAGTTCTTC
CASSLGANYNEQFF
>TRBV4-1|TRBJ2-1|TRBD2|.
TGCGCCAGCAGCCAGCCTTCGGGTAGCGGGAGTTCGCCCTACAATGAGCAGTTCTTC
CASSQPSGSGSSPYNEQFF
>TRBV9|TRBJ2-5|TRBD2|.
TGTGCCAGCAGCGTAGCTGGAGGTAGCGGGGGGGCGGAGACCCAGTACTTC
CASSVAGGSGGAETQYF
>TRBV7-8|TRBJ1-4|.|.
TGTGCCAGCAGCTTGGGCGGGAATAATGAAAAACTGTTTTTT
CASSLGGNNEKLFF
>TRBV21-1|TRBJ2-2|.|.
TGTGCCAGCAATCCACAGGGGTTCACCGGGGAGCTGTTTTTT
CASNPQGFTGELFF
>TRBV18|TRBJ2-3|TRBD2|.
TGTGCCAGCTCACCATCGGGAGGGGGAACAGATACGCAGTATTTT
CASSPSGGGTDTQYF
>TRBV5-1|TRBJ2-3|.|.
TGCGCCAGCAGCTTGGTTCAGGGGGGTGGCACAGATACGCAGTATTTT
CASSLVQGGGTDTQYF
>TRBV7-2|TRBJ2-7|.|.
TGTGCCAGCAGCTTACGCGGGGTTTCCCTACGGGAGCAGTACTTC
CASSLRGVSLREQYF
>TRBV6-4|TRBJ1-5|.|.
TGTGCCAGCAGTGGCCGTCACAGTTGGGGCAATCAGCCCCAGCATTTT
CASSGRHSWGNQPQHF
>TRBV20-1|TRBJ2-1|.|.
TGCAGTGCTAGTCTTCGGAATGAGCAGTTCTTC
CSASLRNEQFF
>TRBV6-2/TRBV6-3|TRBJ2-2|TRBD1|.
TGTGCCAGCAGTTATTGGAAGGGGGCGAAAGGGGAGCTGTTTTTT
CASSYWKGAKGELFF
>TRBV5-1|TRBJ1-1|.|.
TGCGCCAGCAGCTTGGATGGCAGCGTAGAAGCTTTCTTT
CASSLDGSVEAFF
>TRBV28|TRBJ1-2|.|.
TGTGCCAGCAGTTTACCTGGACAGAACTATGGCTACACCTTC
CASSLPGQNYGYTF
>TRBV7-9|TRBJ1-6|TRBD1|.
TGTGCCAGCAGATTTCCAGACCCCGGACAGGACCTCCACTTT
CASRFPDPGQDLHF
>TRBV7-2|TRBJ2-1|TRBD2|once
TGTGCCAGCAGCCCAAGCGGGAGTTGGCATGAGCAGTTCTTC
CASSPSGSWHEQFF
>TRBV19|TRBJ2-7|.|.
TGTGCCAGTAGTATAGGTCAAGGGGGATCCTACGAGCAGTACTTC
CASSIGQGGSYEQYF
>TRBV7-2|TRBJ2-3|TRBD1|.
TGTGCCAGCAGCGCGAGAGGGGGCTTTAGCACAGATACGCAGTATTTT
CASSARGGFSTDTQYF
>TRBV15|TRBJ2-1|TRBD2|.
TGTGCCACCAGCAGAGATGGACTAGCGCACTACAATGAGCAGTTCTTC
CATSRDGLAHYNEQFF
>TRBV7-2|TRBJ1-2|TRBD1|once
TGTGCCAGCAGCCCCGGGGACAGTCGTTCTAACTATGGCTACACCTTC
CASSPGDSRSNYGYTF
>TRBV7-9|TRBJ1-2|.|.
TGTGCCAGCAGCCAGGCGCAGGGTACAAGCTATGGCTACACCTTC
CASSQAQGTSYGYTF
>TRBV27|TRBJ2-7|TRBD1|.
TGTGCCAGCAGTCTCCGGGACAGCCTCTCCTACGAGCAGTACTTC
CASSLRDSLSYEQYF
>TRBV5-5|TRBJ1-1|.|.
TGTGCCAGCAGCTTGGCCAGAAACACTGAAGCTTTCTTT
CASSLARNTEAFF
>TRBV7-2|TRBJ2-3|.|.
TGTGCCAGCAGCTTAGTCGGTAGAGGCGCAGATACGCAGTATTTT
CASSLVGRGADTQYF
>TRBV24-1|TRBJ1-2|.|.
TGTGCCACCAGTTTAACAGGAGTCTATGGCTACACCTTC
CATSLTGVYGYTF
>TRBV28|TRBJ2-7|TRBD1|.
TGTGCCAGCAGTAACCGGGACAGGACGACCAAATCCTACGAGCAGTACTTC
CASSNRDRTTKSYEQYF
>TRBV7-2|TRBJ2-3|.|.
TGTGCCAGCAGCTCACCGGGACTTGATACGCAGTATTTT
CASSSPGLDTQYF
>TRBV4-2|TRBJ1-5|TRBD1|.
TGTGCCAGCAGCCACATGGACAGGGAACAGCCCCAGCATTTT
CASSHMDREQPQHF
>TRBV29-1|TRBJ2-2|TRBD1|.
TGCAGCGCCCGAACTCCGGGACAGGGGGCCGGGGAGCTGTTTTTT
CSARTPGQGAGELFF
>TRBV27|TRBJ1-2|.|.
TGTGCCAGCAGTATTGGGGCAACTCCTCTATTATATGGCTACACCTTC
CASSIGATPLLYGYTF
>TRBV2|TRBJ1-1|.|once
TGTGCCAGCAGTGCCCGGACAAAAGGGAACACTGAAGCTTTCTTT
CASSARTKGNTEAFF
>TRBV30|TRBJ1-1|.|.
TGTGCCTGGGAAAGGGGGGGATCCACTGAAGCTTTCTTT
CAWERGGSTEAFF
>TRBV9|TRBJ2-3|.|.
TGTGCCAGCAGCGAACAGGGAAAGGGAAGCACAGATACGCAGTATTTT
CASSEQGKGSTDTQYF
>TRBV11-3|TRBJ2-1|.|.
TGTGCCAGCGCCAATGGACAGTACAATGAGCAGTTCTTC
CASANGQYNEQFF
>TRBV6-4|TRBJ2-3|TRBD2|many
TGTGCCAGCAGTGACTCGGGGACTAGCGGTTGGGATACGCAGTATTTT
CASSDSGTSGWDTQYF
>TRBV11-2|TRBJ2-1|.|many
TGTGCCAGCAGCTTAGAAAGGTTGGGGGGCAATGAGCAGTTCTTC
CASSLERLGGNEQFF
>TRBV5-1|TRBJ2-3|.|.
TGCGCCAGCAGCTTGAGGGGTGTCGCTACAGATACGCAGTATTTT
CASSLRGVATDTQYF
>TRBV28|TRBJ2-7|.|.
TGTGCCAGCAGTTTAATAGAGAATAATTACGAGCAGTACTTC
CASSLIENNYEQYF
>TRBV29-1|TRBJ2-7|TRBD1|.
TGCAGCGTTGAATTCGGCAGGGGGCGAGAGCAGTACTTC
CSVEFGRGREQYF